Sequencing of this T cell receptor (beta chain) was carried out in a study of response to subunit inactivated influenza vaccine. Study results and limitations: Each seasonal influenza vaccination recruits few new T cells, the authors suggested.

This clonotype was observed many times. What it binds is not known. MiXCR, applied by TCRdb to the RT-PCR reads, yields one record per CDR3 protein. The sample has around 190,000 distinct CDR3 sequences, approximately 15% seen once; the top ten hold under 30%. The CDR3 is made up of 15 amino acids. Germline V gene data show CDR1 as MGHRA and CDR2 as YSYEKL. Trimming cost V 2 bases and J 3 bases; bases outside gene matches: 3. The starting material was CD8+ T cells sorted from PBMCs, obtained more than 4 days after vaccination. The sequence derives from a man in his fifties who received an inactivated influenza vaccine. J is TRBJ2-2 and V is TRBV4-1; 7 bases line up with TRBD1. CDR3: CASSQSTGDTGELFF. DNA for the CDR3: TGCGCCAGCAGCCAAAGTACAGGGGACACCGGGGAGCTGTTTTTT.